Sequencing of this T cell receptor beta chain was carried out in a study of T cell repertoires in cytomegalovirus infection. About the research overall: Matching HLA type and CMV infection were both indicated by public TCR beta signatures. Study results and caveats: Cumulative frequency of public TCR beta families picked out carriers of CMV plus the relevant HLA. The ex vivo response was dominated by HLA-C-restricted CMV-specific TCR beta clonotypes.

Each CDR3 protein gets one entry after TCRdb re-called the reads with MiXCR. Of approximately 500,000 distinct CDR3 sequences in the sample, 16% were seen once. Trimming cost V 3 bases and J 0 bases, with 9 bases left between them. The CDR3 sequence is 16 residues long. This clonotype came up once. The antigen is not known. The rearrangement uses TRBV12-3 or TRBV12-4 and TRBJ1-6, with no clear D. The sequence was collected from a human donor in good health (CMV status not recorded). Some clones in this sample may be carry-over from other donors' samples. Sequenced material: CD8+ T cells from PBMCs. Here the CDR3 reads CASSLSGRSYNSPLHF. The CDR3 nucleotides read TGTGCCAGCAGTTTGTCTGGGCGCTCCTATAATTCACCCCTCCACTTT.